Listed below are T cell receptor beta chains from one sample, sequenced in a study of OX40 agonist ivuxolimab in advanced cancers. Libraries were prepared by immunoSEQ multiplex PCR; TCRdb keeps only in-frame clonotypes and omits some of them. The data show tens of thousands of clones, with 88% seen just once and about 0.28% held by the top ten. Sample: CD4+ or CD8+ T cells sorted from blood, taken in a trial of the OX40 agonist ivuxolimab. These receptors were obtained from an adult with an advanced solid tumor such as melanoma, head and neck, liver or kidney cancer. CDR3s include the opening cysteine and the closing phenylalanine or tryptophan. The D gene is left open where the match is weak. Only some rows state a clone size, as once, few, many or a class for expanded clones.

>15|TRBV6-1|.|TRBJ2-2|TRBD2
CASSEFGGKAGELFF
TGTGCCAGCAGTGAATTCGGGGGGAAAGCCGGGGAGCTGTTTTTT
>14|TRBV7-2|.|TRBJ1-4|TRBD1
CASSLQGTDEKLFF
TGTGCCAGCAGCCTACAGGGGACAGATGAAAAACTGTTTTTT
>14|TRBV14|.|TRBJ2-1|.
CASSQGPRGNLQFF
TGTGCCAGCAGCCAAGGGCCTAGGGGGAATCTGCAGTTCTTC
>14|TRBV19|few|TRBJ2-1|.
CASSIPQRHNEQFF
TGTGCCAGTAGTATTCCCCAACGGCACAATGAGCAGTTCTTC
>14|TRBV6-1|once|TRBJ2-1|.
CASSADRTYNEQFF
TGTGCCAGCAGTGCTGACAGAACCTACAATGAGCAGTTCTTC
>18|TRBV19|.|TRBJ1-5|.
CASSPPGPNSLSNQPQHF
TGTGCCAGTAGCCCTCCGGGACCGAACTCTCTTAGCAATCAGCCCCAGCATTTT
>16|TRBV19|.|TRBJ2-7|.
CASSIIFGPRTYEQYF
TGTGCCAGTAGTATAATTTTCGGGCCAAGGACGTACGAGCAGTACTTC
>14|TRBV6-5|once|TRBJ1-1|.
CASSYEGWGTEAFF
TGTGCCAGCAGTTACGAGGGGTGGGGGACTGAAGCTTTCTTT
>15|TRBV5-1|.|TRBJ1-1|.
CASSLGRGVRTEAFF
TGCGCCAGCAGCTTGGGCCGGGGGGTGAGGACTGAAGCTTTCTTT
>20|TRBV5-1|.|TRBJ2-5|TRBD2
CASSFLPAGTSGRGQETQYF
TGCGCCAGCAGCTTTTTACCGGCGGGGACTAGCGGTAGAGGACAAGAGACCCAGTACTTC
>14|TRBV10-3|.|TRBJ1-3|.
CAMRLGGSGNTIYF
TGTGCCATGCGCTTAGGGGGTTCTGGAAACACCATATATTTT
>15|TRBV7-3|once|TRBJ2-2|TRBD1
CASSQGTAVTGELFF
TGTGCCAGCAGTCAAGGGACAGCCGTCACCGGGGAGCTGTTTTTT
>15|TRBV30|.|TRBJ2-3|TRBD1
CAWSARTGRTDTQYF
TGTGCCTGGAGTGCTCGGACAGGGCGGACAGATACGCAGTATTTT
>17|TRBV4-1|.|TRBJ1-6|.
CASSQGVLSSYNSPLHF
TGCGCCAGCAGCCAAGGAGTCCTAAGCTCCTATAATTCACCCCTCCACTTT
>13|TRBV7-2|.|TRBJ1-1|.
CASSFGGNTEAFF
TGTGCCAGCAGCTTCGGGGGGAACACTGAAGCTTTCTTT
>15|TRBV5-6|.|TRBJ2-1|TRBD2
CASSFERGGYNEQFF
TGTGCCAGCAGCTTCGAGCGGGGGGGCTACAATGAGCAGTTCTTC
>17|TRBV15|few|TRBJ1-2|.
CATSRDRGASANYGYTF
TGTGCCACCAGCAGAGATAGAGGAGCTTCGGCTAACTATGGCTACACCTTC
>14|TRBV2|.|TRBJ1-2|.
CASSGGRGHYGYTF
TGTGCCAGCAGTGGAGGCAGGGGACACTATGGCTACACCTTC
>13|TRBV7-9|.|TRBJ1-1|.
CASSSAEGPEAFF
TGTGCCAGCAGCTCAGCCGAGGGCCCTGAAGCTTTCTTT
>16|TRBV9|.|TRBJ1-2|.
CASSVDPIGKSDGYTF
TGTGCCAGCAGCGTAGACCCAATAGGTAAATCGGATGGCTACACCTTC
>13|TRBV29-1|.|TRBJ2-1|.
CSVESDRNNEQFF
TGCAGCGTTGAGTCAGACAGAAACAATGAGCAGTTCTTC
>16|TRBV5-1|.|TRBJ1-2|TRBD1
CASSLVGEGASYGYTF
TGCGCCAGCAGCTTGGTAGGTGAGGGGGCCTCCTATGGCTACACCTTC
>16|TRBV18|.|TRBJ2-2|TRBD1
CASSSGQGIGSGELFF
TGTGCCAGCTCATCGGGACAGGGGATTGGTTCCGGGGAGCTGTTTTTT
>14|TRBV7-8|.|TRBJ1-2|.
CASSLGPGGYGYTF
TGTGCCAGCAGCTTAGGTCCGGGGGGCTATGGCTACACCTTC
>15|TRBV4-2|.|TRBJ1-2|TRBD1
CASSQEGQGYYGYTF
TGTGCCAGCAGCCAAGAGGGACAGGGATACTATGGCTACACCTTC
>12|TRBV5-3|once|TRBJ1-2|TRBD1
CARSPNRGGYTF
TGTGCCAGAAGCCCCAACAGGGGCGGCTACACCTTC
>15|TRBV18|.|TRBJ2-3|.
CASSPLTASTDTQYF
TGTGCCAGCTCACCGCTGACAGCCAGCACAGATACGCAGTATTTT
>14|TRBV29-1|.|TRBJ2-3|TRBD1
CSVGTGVSTDTQYF
TGCAGCGTTGGGACAGGGGTTAGCACAGATACGCAGTATTTT
>14|TRBV19|.|TRBJ2-7|TRBD2
CASSIQRGMYEQYF
TGTGCCAGTAGTATCCAGCGGGGGATGTACGAGCAGTACTTC
>15|TRBV27|.|TRBJ2-5|TRBD1
CASTTRQGAVETQYF
TGTGCCAGCACCACCAGACAGGGGGCGGTGGAGACCCAGTACTTC
>14|TRBV27|.|TRBJ1-2|.
CASSLTGMAYGYTF
TGTGCCAGCAGTTTAACAGGGATGGCCTATGGCTACACCTTC
>17|TRBV6-1|.|TRBJ1-3|TRBD1
CASSDASGQGARNTIYF
TGTGCCAGCAGTGACGCTTCGGGACAGGGGGCGCGGAACACCATATATTTT
>15|TRBV28|.|TRBJ1-2|.
CASSPLNRPNYGYTF
TGTGCCAGCAGTCCCCTGAATAGGCCCAACTATGGCTACACCTTC
>16|TRBV5-1|.|TRBJ2-2|.
CASSPGQGANTGELFF
TGCGCCAGCAGCCCTGGCCAGGGTGCCAACACCGGGGAGCTGTTTTTT
>17|TRBV19|few|TRBJ2-3|.
CASSLSFRVATMNTQYF
TGTGCCAGTAGCCTCAGTTTCAGAGTAGCTACGATGAATACGCAGTATTTT
>13|TRBV10-3|.|TRBJ2-3|.
CAIRWTSGDTQYF
TGTGCCATCAGGTGGACATCGGGGGATACGCAGTATTTT
>11|TRBV5-1|.|TRBJ1-1|.
CASRGESGAFF
TGCGCCAGCAGGGGTGAGTCCGGAGCTTTCTTT
>16|TRBV7-7|.|TRBJ2-5|TRBD2
CASSSSLAGGQETQYF
TGTGCTAGCAGCTCATCTTTAGCGGGGGGCCAAGAGACCCAGTACTTC
>15|TRBV11-2|.|TRBJ1-4|.
CASSSLRSTNEKLFF
TGTGCCAGCAGCTCACTCCGATCAACTAATGAAAAACTGTTTTTT
>15|TRBV5-6|once|TRBJ2-5|TRBD1
CASSLAGRGPVTQYF
TGTGCCAGCAGCTTGGCCGGCAGGGGGCCGGTGACCCAGTACTTC
>14|TRBV2|.|TRBJ1-3|.
CASSEYGSGNTIYF
TGTGCCAGCAGTGAATATGGGTCCGGAAACACCATATATTTT
>16|TRBV19|.|TRBJ1-3|.
CASSIMTQGFGNTIYF
TGTGCCAGTAGTATTATGACCCAGGGCTTTGGAAACACCATATATTTT
>14|TRBV6-5|.|TRBJ1-5|TRBD1
CASSLTGPHQPQHF
TGTGCCAGCAGTCTGACAGGGCCGCATCAGCCCCAGCATTTT
>15|TRBV10-1|.|TRBJ2-3|TRBD1
CASSGGQRSTDTQYF
TGCGCCAGCAGTGGGGGACAGCGGAGCACAGATACGCAGTATTTT
>15|TRBV5-1|.|TRBJ1-1|TRBD1
CASSLAGTGDTEAFF
TGCGCCAGCAGCTTGGCCGGGACAGGCGACACTGAAGCTTTCTTT